The T cell receptor beta chain described here comes from a study of blood T cell repertoires in COVID-19. Libraries were prepared by immunoSEQ multiplex PCR; TCRdb keeps only in-frame clonotypes and omits some of them. The table has just over 650,000 clones, more than 80% seen once. The V end lost 5 bases, the J end lost 6 bases, and 13 bases lay between the germline ends. Germline CDR1 MNHEY, CDR2 SVGEGT. The CDR3 has 13 residues. The rearrangement links TRBV6-2 or TRBV6-3 to TRBJ1-1; the D is unclear. The specimen sequenced was peripheral blood. The origin of this receptor is a woman younger than 30 with acute or convalescent COVID-19. Written as DNA, the CDR3 is TGTGCCAGCAGTCCACACAACAGAGCTGAAGCTTTCTTT. Its translation: CASSPHNRAEAFF.